This T cell receptor (beta chain) is drawn from a study of blood T cells in healthy people across ages. Primed by a sample-barcoded 5' primer and a J-beta primer mix, a second PCR proceeded for roughly 7 to 11 cycles. A single record per CDR3 protein comes from TCRdb applying MiXCR to the 5' RACE reads. The sample gives 750,000 to 950,000 distinct CDR3 sequences, around a quarter of which show up once; about 3% is in the top ten. The same sample was also used in a study of T cells of mothers and their children.

The receptor comes from a boy aged 5-17 years in good health. Sequences were obtained from blood.

CDR3 sequence reads: CASTTGRRTGELFF. Written as DNA, the CDR3 is TGTGCCAGCACGACAGGGCGCCGCACCGGGGAGCTGTTTTTT. The rearrangement links TRBV2 to TRBJ2-2; 7 bases are shared with TRBD1. Germline V gene lookup returns CDR1 SNHLY and CDR2 FYNNEI. V lost 7 bases, J lost 4 bases, and 6 bases stayed unmatched. The CDR3 is 14 amino acids.